Ten or more counts support the clone carrying this TCR beta chain. Time point in this sample: newly diagnosed GD, antithyroid drugs for less than 3 months. Isolated PBMC RNA provided the starting material for the TCR library. The ends lost 3 bases at V and 2 bases at J; junction bases unmatched: 11. This CDR3 spans 18 amino acids. Germline V lookup: CDR1 WSHSY, CDR2 SAAADI. The data stem from a study of regulatory T cells in long-lasting Graves disease. The authors built TCR beta libraries using iRepertoire HTBI primers and Arm-PCR of CDR3 regions. TCRdb analysed the multiplex PCR reads with MiXCR anew, one entry per CDR3 protein. The data contain about 470,000 distinct CDR3 sequences, approximately 15% of them seen just once; the ten biggest clones take up about a sixth. These data were likewise used in another study, on T cells in Graves' hyperthyroidism and ophthalmopathy. From that study: In the blood, most expanded thyroid clonotypes above 0.001 appeared as well.

The genes are TRBV10-2 and TRBJ2-7; 12 bases fit TRBD2. This clonotype was sampled from a woman aged 25 to 39 with Graves disease. Sequenced here: peripheral blood mononuclear cells (PBMCs), sampled at new diagnosis, from a patient treated with antithyroid drugs. The CDR3 loop reads CASSDVTSGSPAPYEQYF. The CDR3 DNA reads TGCGCCAGCAGTGACGTGACTAGCGGGAGCCCTGCCCCCTACGAGCAGTACTTC.